The sequence of this T cell receptor (beta chain) was determined in a study of blood T cell repertoires in COVID-19. V shed 0 bases and J 5 bases; nucleotides not matched to a gene: 16. CDR3 size: 19 residues. Germline-derived CDR1 and CDR2 are LGHNA and YSLEER. Produced via immunoSEQ multiplex PCR; TCRdb's table is partial and in-frame only. The sample records about 150,000 clones, 65% to 85% being singletons. A PCR-confirmed or clinician-diagnosed COVID-19 case had contacted exposed participants within 2 weeks of entry. The gene calls are TRBV4-3 and TRBJ2-3; the match to TRBD1 covers 8 bases. The sequencing input was PBMCs or T cells enriched from blood (not recorded which). The source of this sequence is a man aged 70 or older who had been exposed to COVID-19. CDR3 coding DNA: TGCGCCAGCAGCCAAGATCCCGGTTTCGAGCAGGGGGCTTTAGATACGCAGTATTTT. Protein sequence: CASSQDPGFEQGALDTQYF.